This is a list of T cell receptor beta chains from one sample in a study of CD8 T cells in ankylosing spondylitis. Each CDR3 protein gets one entry after TCRdb re-called the 5' RACE reads with MiXCR. The table has around 770,000 distinct CDR3 sequences, 19% seen once. Source material: blood, either unsorted or a sorted T cell fraction (not recorded which). The source of these receptors is a male donor with ankylosing spondylitis. Each CDR3 is given with its conserved first and last residue. A D gene is named only where the DNA matches it firmly. Rows may omit the clone size; those that give it use once, few, many or a size class.

j_gene	d_gene	abundance	v_gene	CDR3nt	CDR3aa
TRBJ2-2	TRBD1	-	TRBV5-4	TGTGCCAGCAGCTTCCGGGACAGGGGGCCGATCACCGGGGAGCTGTTTTTT	CASSFRDRGPITGELFF
TRBJ2-1	-	-	TRBV5-1	TGCGCCAGCAGCTACCTACCGGACGGAAGTAACAATGAGCAGTTCTTC	CASSYLPDGSNNEQFF
TRBJ2-3	-	-	TRBV2	TGTGCCAGCACTAGCGAGGCAGAAAGCACAGATACGCAGTATTTT	CASTSEAESTDTQYF
TRBJ2-1	TRBD1	-	TRBV12-3/TRBV12-4	TGTGCCAGCAGCACCGGGACAGGGGTGACCTACAATGAGCAGTTCTTC	CASSTGTGVTYNEQFF
TRBJ2-7	-	-	TRBV14	TGTGCCAGCAGCTCTTCCGGGGGATGGTACGAGCAGTACTTC	CASSSSGGWYEQYF
TRBJ2-3	-	few	TRBV12-3/TRBV12-4	TGTGCCAGCAATCAGGAAACTAGCACAGATACGCAGTATTTT	CASNQETSTDTQYF
TRBJ1-5	-	few	TRBV12-3/TRBV12-4	TGTGCCAGCAATTCCGACACATCGGGCAATCAGCCCCAGCATTTT	CASNSDTSGNQPQHF
TRBJ2-7	-	few	TRBV18	TGTGCCAGCTCACCTTGGCAGTCGAACGAGCAGTACTTC	CASSPWQSNEQYF
TRBJ2-7	TRBD2	few	TRBV11-2	TGTGCCAGCAGCCCCGGCGGTCCCCTCGGGACTAGAACCTACGAGCAGTACTTC	CASSPGGPLGTRTYEQYF
TRBJ1-5	-	-	TRBV19	TGTGCCAGTACCACGGGACACAACTATCAGCCCCAGCATTTT	CASTTGHNYQPQHF
TRBJ2-7	-	few	TRBV6-2/TRBV6-3	TGTGCCAGCACGGTGGGGACTTTCTACGAGCAGTACTTC	CASTVGTFYEQYF
TRBJ2-1	TRBD2	-	TRBV24-1	TGTGCCACCGGGCTAGCGGGAACAAGTAATGAGCAGTTCTTC	CATGLAGTSNEQFF
TRBJ2-5	-	-	TRBV6-1	TGTGCCAGCAGTCCCCCGACAGGCCAAGAGACCCAGTACTTC	CASSPPTGQETQYF
TRBJ2-7	TRBD1	-	TRBV27	TGTGCCAGCAGTTCCCAGGGGGTTGGGCAGTACTTC	CASSSQGVGQYF
TRBJ2-1	TRBD1	few	TRBV29-1	TGCAGCGCAACCGGGACAGGGGCGAGGAATGAGCAGTTCTTC	CSATGTGARNEQFF
TRBJ2-1	TRBD2	few	TRBV7-6	TGTGCCAGCGCCTCTGGGACTAGCGGGAAAAGATACAATGAGCAGTTCTTC	CASASGTSGKRYNEQFF
TRBJ2-3	-	many	TRBV9	TGTGCCAGCAGCGTAGTGGCGGGGGCCACAGATACGCAGTATTTT	CASSVVAGATDTQYF
TRBJ2-3	TRBD2	-	TRBV20-1	TGCAGTGCTCGACGAGCGGGAGATTATACGCAGTATTTT	CSARRAGDYTQYF
TRBJ1-1	-	-	TRBV28	TGTGCCAGCAGTTCACCAAACACTGAAGCTTTCTTT	CASSSPNTEAFF
TRBJ2-7	TRBD2	-	TRBV20-1	TGCAGTGCTAGAGATCTCCCTAGCGGGAGATACGAGCAGTACTTC	CSARDLPSGRYEQYF
TRBJ2-1	-	-	TRBV4-1	TGCGCCAGCAGCCAAGGCCTTTACGTCGTTGAGCAGTTCTTC	CASSQGLYVVEQFF
TRBJ1-1	TRBD1	many	TRBV12-3/TRBV12-4	TGTGCCAGCAGTCCCGGGACAGGGGGTGAAGCTTTCTTT	CASSPGTGGEAFF
TRBJ1-2	TRBD1	few	TRBV11-1	TGTGCCAGCAGCTTAGGGAGGACAGGGGGCAATGTGGACTATGGCTACACCTTC	CASSLGRTGGNVDYGYTF
TRBJ2-5	-	-	TRBV29-1	TGCAGCGTTGGGTCCCCCGGCCAGGAGACCCAGTACTTC	CSVGSPGQETQYF
TRBJ2-3	-	-	TRBV5-1	TGCGCCAGCAGCTTGGGGTATCGGGGTAGCGCCGATACGCAGTATTTT	CASSLGYRGSADTQYF
TRBJ2-1	TRBD2	-	TRBV5-1	TGCGCCAGCAGCTTGGAATGGCGGGGGGCAGGAAATGAGCAGTTCTTC	CASSLEWRGAGNEQFF
TRBJ1-2	-	-	TRBV2	TGTGCCAGCACCCCGGACAGCTATGGCTACACCTTC	CASTPDSYGYTF
TRBJ1-2	-	few	TRBV6-1	TGTGCCAGCAGGGGAACAGCGGTTGCCTTC	CASRGTAVAF
TRBJ2-5	TRBD1	-	TRBV14	TGTGCCAGCAGCCAACAGACAGGGGGATATGAGACCCAGTACTTC	CASSQQTGGYETQYF
TRBJ1-3	-	-	TRBV3-1	TGTGCCAGCAGCCAAGCGAACGGAAACACCATATATTTT	CASSQANGNTIYF
TRBJ1-4	TRBD1	few	TRBV7-2	TGTGCCAGCAGCTTAGAGGGGGCCGGCGCTAGTAGGAAACTGTTTTTT	CASSLEGAGASRKLFF
TRBJ2-2	-	-	TRBV7-2	TGTGCCAGCAGCTTAGCGCTGGTCCCCTCAGCCGGGGAGCTGTTTTTT	CASSLALVPSAGELFF
TRBJ2-1	-	many	TRBV5-1	TGCGCCAGCAGTCGCACCGGGTCTGGGTGGAATGAGCAGTTCTTC	CASSRTGSGWNEQFF
TRBJ2-4	TRBD2	few	TRBV11-1	TGTGCCAGCAGCTTCGGGACTAGCGGGAGTAGAGCCAAAAACATTCAGTACTTC	CASSFGTSGSRAKNIQYF
TRBJ1-5	-	-	TRBV12-3/TRBV12-4	TGTGCCAGCAGTTTAAGCCGCGGCAAGCATCAGCCCCAGCATTTT	CASSLSRGKHQPQHF
TRBJ2-2	TRBD2	few	TRBV6-1	TGTGCCAGCAGTGAAGCCTCTAGCGGGGGGTACACCGGGGAGCTGTTTTTT	CASSEASSGGYTGELFF
TRBJ2-3	TRBD2	-	TRBV18	TGTGCCAGCTTGGGACTAGCCGGTACAGATACGCAGTATTTT	CASLGLAGTDTQYF
TRBJ2-2	-	-	TRBV6-2/TRBV6-3	TGTGCCAGTACCCAACAGAAGAACACCGGGGAGCTGTTTTTT	CASTQQKNTGELFF
TRBJ2-2	-	many	TRBV12-3/TRBV12-4	TGTGCCAGCAGTTTTACAGGGTACACCGGGGAGCTGTTTTTT	CASSFTGYTGELFF
TRBJ2-5	TRBD2	few	TRBV24-1	TGTGCCACAGAAGCGGGGGGAGAAGAGACCCAGTACTTC	CATEAGGEETQYF
TRBJ1-2	-	many	TRBV12-3/TRBV12-4	TGTGCCAGCAGTCCCGGTGGGGGGCCGGGTGGCTACACCTTC	CASSPGGGPGGYTF
TRBJ2-5	-	-	TRBV12-3/TRBV12-4	TGTGCCAGCACTATGAGGGGGGGCAACCAAGAGACCCAGTACTTC	CASTMRGGNQETQYF
TRBJ2-1	-	-	TRBV29-1	TGCAGCGTTGAATCCGTACAGGTGGGGTCCAATGAGCAGTTCTTC	CSVESVQVGSNEQFF
TRBJ2-7	TRBD2	many	TRBV20-1	TGCAGTGCTAGACCCCTTAGCGGGAGGCACTCCTACGAGCAGTACTTC	CSARPLSGRHSYEQYF